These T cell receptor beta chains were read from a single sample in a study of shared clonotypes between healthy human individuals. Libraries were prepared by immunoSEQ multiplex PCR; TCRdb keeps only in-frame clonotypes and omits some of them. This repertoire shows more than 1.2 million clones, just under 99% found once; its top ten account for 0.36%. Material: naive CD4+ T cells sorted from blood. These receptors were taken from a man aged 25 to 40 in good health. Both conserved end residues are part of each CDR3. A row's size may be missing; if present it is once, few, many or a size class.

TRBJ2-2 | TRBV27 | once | CASSIVGWGADTGELFF
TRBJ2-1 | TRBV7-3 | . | CASSLIPRIGGTEQFF
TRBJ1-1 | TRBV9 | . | CASSAWTGWRNTEAFF
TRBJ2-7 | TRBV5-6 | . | CASSLKGKLYEQYF
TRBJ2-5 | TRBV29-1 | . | CSVELGGKTQYF
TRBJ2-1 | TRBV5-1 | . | CASSLDLGVNEQFF
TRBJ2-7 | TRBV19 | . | CASSSGTTYSYEQYF
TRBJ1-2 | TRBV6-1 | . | CASSETQGATNGYTF
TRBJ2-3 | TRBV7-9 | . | CASSFQLSGTGGLGTQYF
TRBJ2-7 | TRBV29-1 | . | CSVVPGGLSYEQYF
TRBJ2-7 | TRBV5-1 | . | CASSPGPAGTSSYEQYF
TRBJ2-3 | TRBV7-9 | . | CASSLQAGSTDTQYF
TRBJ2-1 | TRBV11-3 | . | CASSFSGLAGVGYNEQFF
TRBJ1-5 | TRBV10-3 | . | CAISEGSGYSINSNQPQHF
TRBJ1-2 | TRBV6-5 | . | CATHRGGAVKHTF
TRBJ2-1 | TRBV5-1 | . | CASNPSGLMADEQFF
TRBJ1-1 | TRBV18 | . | CASSPGVTEAFF
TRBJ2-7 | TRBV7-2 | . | CASSLAGGLAPSYEQYF
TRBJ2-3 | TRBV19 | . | CASSRQGAWTDTQYF
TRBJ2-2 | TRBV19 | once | CASSIRLPGGTGELFF
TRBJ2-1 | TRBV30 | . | CAWSEAGGGYNEQFF
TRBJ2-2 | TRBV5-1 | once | CASSLRPGGTGELFF
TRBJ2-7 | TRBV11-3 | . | CASSSSGTGGAKQYF
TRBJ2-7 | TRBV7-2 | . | CASSLAWTGSYEQYF
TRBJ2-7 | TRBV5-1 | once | CASSPPTAGAEYEQYF
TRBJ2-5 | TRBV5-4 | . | CASSFPSGETQYF
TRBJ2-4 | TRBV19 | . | CASSRDETLDIQYF
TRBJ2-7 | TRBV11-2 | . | CASSFSWNNYEQYF
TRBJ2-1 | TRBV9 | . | CASSPTSGSYNEQFF
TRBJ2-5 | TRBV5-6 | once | CASSSPPGTSGRKETQYF
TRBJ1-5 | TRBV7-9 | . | CASSYATGGGFSNQPQHF
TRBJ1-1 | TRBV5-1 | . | CASSLAGRGPTEAFF
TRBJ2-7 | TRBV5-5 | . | CASSLAPVGSNYEQYF
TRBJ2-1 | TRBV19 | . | CASSKPTGLAHNEQFF
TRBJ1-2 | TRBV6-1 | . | CASRTEGREGYTF
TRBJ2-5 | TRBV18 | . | CASSPRDTEETQYF
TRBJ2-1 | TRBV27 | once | CASSYGSGAGVVNEQFF
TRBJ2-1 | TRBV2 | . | CASNARSSYNEQFF
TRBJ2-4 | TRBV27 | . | CASRVRGLAKNIQYF
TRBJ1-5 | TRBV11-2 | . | CASSSEQRSNQPQHF
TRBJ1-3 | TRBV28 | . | CASIPGLPFSGNTIYF
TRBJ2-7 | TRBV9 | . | CASSVPSGFSYEQYF
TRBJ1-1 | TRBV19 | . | CASSIVFGRKAFF
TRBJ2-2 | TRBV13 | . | CASSLLALGGELFF
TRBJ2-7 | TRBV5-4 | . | CASSLGTSGIEQYF
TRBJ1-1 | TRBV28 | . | CASQAIGGMDTEAFF
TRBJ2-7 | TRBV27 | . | CASGPRWTYEQYF
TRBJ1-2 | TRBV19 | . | CASSIGQGGGYTF
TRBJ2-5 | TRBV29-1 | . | CSVVRQQETQYF
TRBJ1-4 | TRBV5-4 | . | CASSLRTGALNEKLFF
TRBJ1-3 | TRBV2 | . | CASRGSSGNTIYF
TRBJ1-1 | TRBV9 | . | CASSVAGGAGNTEAFF
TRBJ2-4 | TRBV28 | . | CASSLSGVAKNIQYF
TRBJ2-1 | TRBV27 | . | CASSELAGGRAYNEQFF
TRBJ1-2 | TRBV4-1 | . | CASSQVGYGYTF
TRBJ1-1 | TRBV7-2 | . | CASSLPGTMNTEAFF
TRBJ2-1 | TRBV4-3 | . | CASSQDPGLALSRHNEQFF
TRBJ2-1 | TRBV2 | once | CASSEGGRAFGEQFF
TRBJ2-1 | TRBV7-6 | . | CASSSRLVSNYNEQFF